A single sample gave rise to the 5 T cell receptor beta chains below, sequenced in a study of glioma-infiltrating T cells (dated by TCRdb to 2015 to 2016). Data came from an Illumina MiSeq. TCR alpha and beta CDR3 regions were amplified with the iRepertoire nested amplicon-rescue multiplex PCR (arm-PCR) platform from RNA. Using fastp at Q25 and MiXCR, TCRdb reprocessed the public reads and kept productive beta chains. CDR3 protein sequences are deduplicated, and each keeps its most common genes and DNA. The sample profile shows about 140,000 distinct CDR3 sequences; around 42% of them were found once. The biggest ten clones account for around 18% of the sample. Sequencing was done on a sample of glioma tissue, nonneoplastic brain tissue, or PBMCs (not recorded which). The receptors here all came from a human donor with low-grade glioma or glioblastoma, undergoing nonglioma brain surgery, or in good health (not recorded which).

This clonotype has only a few counts. This rearrangement joins TRBV28 to TRBJ2-7, with a possible D match to TRBD1 (6 bases). Trimming took off 2 bases at V and 4 bases at J, with 15 bases between the two ends. Germline V gene data show CDR1 as MDHEN and CDR2 as SYDVKM. The CDR3 has 15 amino acids. CDR3 amino acids: CASSLIVTTGYEQYF. For the CDR3, the DNA is TGTGCCAGCAGTTTAATTGTGACCACAGGGTACGAGCAGTACTTC.

The gene calls are TRBV12-3 or TRBV12-4 and TRBJ1-1, with D possibly TRBD1 on 6 matching bases. This CDR3 contains 11 residues. Between the trimmed V and J ends, which lost 8 bases and 4 bases, there was a span of 8 bases. CDR3 coding DNA: TGTGCCAGCGGACAGACCACTGAAGCTTTCTTT. It codes for CASGQTTEAFF.

J is TRBJ2-1 and V is TRBV20-1, with D uncertain. Trimming cost V 5 bases and J 7 bases, with 12 bases left between them. The CDR3 length is 12 residues. Germline assignment: CDR1 DFQATT and CDR2 SNEGSKA (reference sequence). The CDR3 nucleotides are TGCAGTGCTCCACGCGGAACTAATGAGCAGTTCTTC. It is translated as CSAPRGTNEQFF.

The chain has TRBV4-3 and TRBJ1-1, with a weak D call TRBD1 (5 bases). Germline V gene sequence: CDR1 LGHNA, CDR2 YSLEER. The CDR3 spans 15 residues. The germline V and J ends were trimmed by 0 bases and 4 bases, with 12 bases remaining between them. Here the CDR3 reads CASSQEPGGGTEAFF. CDR3 sequence (DNA): TGCGCCAGCAGCCAAGAGCCCGGGGGGGGCACTGAAGCTTTCTTT.

The chain has TRBV7-2 and TRBJ1-1; D is ambiguous. V dropped 0 bases and J dropped 0 bases, with 5 bases sitting between them. This CDR3 is built from 14 residues. Germline-derived CDR1 and CDR2 are SGHTA and FQGNSA. The CDR3 loop is CASSLARMNTEAFF. CDR3 DNA sequence: TGTGCCAGCAGCTTAGCGCGGATGAACACTGAAGCTTTCTTT. Using reference TRBV7-2 and TRBJ1-1 for the parts outside the CDR3, the full variable domain is GAGVSQSPSNKVTEKGKDVELRCDPISGHTALYWYRQSLGQGLEFLIYFQGNSAPDKSGLPSDRFSAERTGGSVSTLTIQRTQQEDSAVYLCASSLARMNTEAFFGQGTRLTVV.